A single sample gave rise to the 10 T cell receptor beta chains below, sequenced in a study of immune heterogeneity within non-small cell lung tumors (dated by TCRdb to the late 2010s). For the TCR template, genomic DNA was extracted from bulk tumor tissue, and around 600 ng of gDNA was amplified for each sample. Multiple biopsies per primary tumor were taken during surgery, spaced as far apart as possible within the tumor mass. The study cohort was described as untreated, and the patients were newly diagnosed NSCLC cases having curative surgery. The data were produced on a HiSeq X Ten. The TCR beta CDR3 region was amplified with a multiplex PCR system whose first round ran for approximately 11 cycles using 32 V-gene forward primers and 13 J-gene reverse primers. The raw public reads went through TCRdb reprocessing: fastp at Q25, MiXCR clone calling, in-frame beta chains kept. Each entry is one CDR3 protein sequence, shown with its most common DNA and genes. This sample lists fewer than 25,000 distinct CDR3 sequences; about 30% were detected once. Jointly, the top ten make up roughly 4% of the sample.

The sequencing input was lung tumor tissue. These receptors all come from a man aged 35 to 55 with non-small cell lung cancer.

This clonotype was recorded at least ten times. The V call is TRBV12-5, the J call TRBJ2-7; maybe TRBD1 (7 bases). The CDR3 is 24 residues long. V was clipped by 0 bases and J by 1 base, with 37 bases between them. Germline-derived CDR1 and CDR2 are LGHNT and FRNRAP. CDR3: CASGLVPVRGLTWGPGQLSYEQYF. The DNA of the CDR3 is TGTGCTAGTGGTTTGGTACCCGTAAGGGGACTTACATGGGGACCGGGACAGTTATCCTACGAGCAGTACTTC.

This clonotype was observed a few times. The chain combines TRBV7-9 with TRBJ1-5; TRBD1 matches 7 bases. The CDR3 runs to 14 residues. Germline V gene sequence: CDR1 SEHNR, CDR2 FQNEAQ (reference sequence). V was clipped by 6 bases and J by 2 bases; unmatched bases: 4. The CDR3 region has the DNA TGTGCCAGCAGTCACGGACAGGGCAATCAGCCCCAGCATTTT. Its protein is CASSHGQGNQPQHF.

The CDR3 DNA reads as TGTGCCAGCAGCCTCAATCGGGATGGCGAGCAGTTCTTC. Protein sequence: CASSLNRDGEQFF. The chain links TRBV3-1 to TRBJ2-1, with D tentatively TRBD2 (5 bases). The CDR3 consists of 13 residues. Germline assignment: CDR1 LGHDT and CDR2 YNNKEL (reference sequence). Trimming took 4 bases from V and 10 from J, leaving 14 bases between them.

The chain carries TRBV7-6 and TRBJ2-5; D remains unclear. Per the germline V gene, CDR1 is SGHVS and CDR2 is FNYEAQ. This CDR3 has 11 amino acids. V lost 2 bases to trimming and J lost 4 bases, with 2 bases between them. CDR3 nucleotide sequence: TGTGCCAGCAGCTTATCAGAGACCCAGTACTTC. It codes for CASSLSETQYF. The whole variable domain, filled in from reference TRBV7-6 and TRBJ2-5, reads GAGVSQSPRYKVTKRGQDVALRCDPISGHVSLYWYRQALGQGPEFLTYFNYEAQQDKSGLPNDRFSAERPEGSISTLTIQRTEQRDSAMYRCASSLSETQYFGPGTRLLVL.

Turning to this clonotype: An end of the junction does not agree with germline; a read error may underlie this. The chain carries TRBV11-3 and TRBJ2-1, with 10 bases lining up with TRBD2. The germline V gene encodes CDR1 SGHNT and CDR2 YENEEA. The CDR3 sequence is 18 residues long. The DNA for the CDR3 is TGTGCCAGCATCTTAACCCTAGCGGGAGACGGCTCCTACAATGAGCAGTTCTTC. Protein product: CASILTLAGDGSYNEQFF.

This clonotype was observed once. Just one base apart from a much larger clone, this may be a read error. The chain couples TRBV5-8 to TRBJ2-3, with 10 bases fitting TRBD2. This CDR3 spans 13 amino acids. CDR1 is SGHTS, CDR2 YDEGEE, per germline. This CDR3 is CSSLAGGPDTQYF. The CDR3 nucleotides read TGTTCCAGCTTAGCGGGAGGACCAGATACGCAGTATTTT.

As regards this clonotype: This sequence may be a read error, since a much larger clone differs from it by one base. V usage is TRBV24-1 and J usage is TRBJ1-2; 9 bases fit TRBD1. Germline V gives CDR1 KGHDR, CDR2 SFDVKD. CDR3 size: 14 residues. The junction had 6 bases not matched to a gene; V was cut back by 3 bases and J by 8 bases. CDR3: CATSDQGQGWGYTF. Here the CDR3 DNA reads TGTGCCACCAGTGATCAGGGACAGGGCTGGGGCTACACCTTC.

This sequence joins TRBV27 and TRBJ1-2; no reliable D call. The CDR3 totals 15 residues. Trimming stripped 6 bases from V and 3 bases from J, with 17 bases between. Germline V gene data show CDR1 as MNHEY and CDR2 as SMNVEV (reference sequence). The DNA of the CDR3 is TGTGCCAGCAGGTATAGCAGCCGACCCGACTATGGCTACACCTTC. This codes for CASRYSSRPDYGYTF.

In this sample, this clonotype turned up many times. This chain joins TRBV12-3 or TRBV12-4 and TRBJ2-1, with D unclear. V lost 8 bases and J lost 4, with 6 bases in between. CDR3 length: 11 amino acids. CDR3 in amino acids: CASGIYNEQFF. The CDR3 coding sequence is TGTGCCAGCGGCATTTACAATGAGCAGTTCTTC.

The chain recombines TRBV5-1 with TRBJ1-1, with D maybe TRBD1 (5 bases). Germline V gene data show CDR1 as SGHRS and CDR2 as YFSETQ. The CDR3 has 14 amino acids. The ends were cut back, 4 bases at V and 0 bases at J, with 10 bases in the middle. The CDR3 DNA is TGCGCCAGCAGCCCGGGACTGATGAACACTGAAGCTTTCTTT. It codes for CASSPGLMNTEAFF.